These T cell receptor beta chains were read from a single sample in a study of T cells after yellow fever vaccination. TCRdb fed the 5' RACE reads into MiXCR, producing one record per CDR3 protein. The sample has some 52,000 distinct CDR3 sequences, more than 6.5% seen once. The material was CD8+ T cells not binding an NS4B(214-222) dextramer, sorted from PBMCs, obtained about 49 days after the first yellow fever vaccination. All receptors derive from a man in his late teens or twenties who received the YFV17D yellow fever vaccine. Both conserved end residues are part of each CDR3. The size of a clone is reported for some rows only, either as once, few or many, or as a class for expanded clones.

abundance | j_gene | v_gene | CDR3aa
many | TRBJ1-3 | TRBV4-3 | CASSVAVSGNTIYF
many | TRBJ1-2 | TRBV20-1 | CSASFRGGAGQYGYTF
few | TRBJ2-5 | TRBV4-3 | CASSQDRAHPETQYF
few | TRBJ2-1 | TRBV20-1 | CSARDMKGYNEQFF
many | TRBJ1-1 | TRBV12-3/TRBV12-4 | CASSLLVGGRAQVEAFF
many | TRBJ2-2 | TRBV6-6 | CASRGPLAGELFF
few | TRBJ1-1 | TRBV6-1 | CASSEPWQLEAFF
few | TRBJ1-1 | TRBV12-3/TRBV12-4 | CASSLSPTTEAFF
NA | TRBJ2-5 | TRBV2 | CASSVPRAYQETQYF
many | TRBJ2-7 | TRBV5-6 | CASSLALSGVNYEQYF
many | TRBJ1-5 | TRBV12-3/TRBV12-4 | CASSSRVQPQHF
many | TRBJ1-1 | TRBV5-4 | CASSPPERNTEAFF
many | TRBJ1-1 | TRBV27 | CASSLGQGATEAFF
NA | TRBJ2-3 | TRBV4-1 | CASSQARDTQYF
many | TRBJ2-7 | TRBV4-3 | CASSQEKKLAGNSYEQYF
many | TRBJ2-5 | TRBV7-6 | CASSLALERAETQYF
many | TRBJ1-1 | TRBV4-1 | CASSHYQGAEAFF
NA | TRBJ1-1 | TRBV18 | CASSLDRIEAFF
many | TRBJ2-7 | TRBV5-1 | CASSLGSDSYEQYF
few | TRBJ2-3 | TRBV7-2 | CASSLSFLAGQQSTQYF
many | TRBJ2-7 | TRBV27 | CASSLAGASSYEQYF
few | TRBJ2-3 | TRBV20-1 | CSARDWDRSITDTQYF
many | TRBJ2-2 | TRBV14 | CASSQQGQNTGELFF
few | TRBJ1-5 | TRBV2 | CASLYRAGQPQHF
NA | TRBJ2-3 | TRBV20-1 | CCASGEYYGTDTQYF
many | TRBJ2-1 | TRBV3-1 | CASSQTLTVYNEQFF
NA | TRBJ2-5 | TRBV15 | CATSRHGAAQETQYF
NA | TRBJ1-2 | TRBV12-3/TRBV12-4 | CASSFSLYGYTF
NA | TRBJ1-2 | TRBV5-1 | CASSSSTGTGVYGYTF
few | TRBJ2-7 | TRBV7-6 | CASSSPGTYEQYF
many | TRBJ2-3 | TRBV28 | CATLRGTSRSTDTQYF
few | TRBJ2-7 | TRBV5-5 | CASSKTGGSYEQYF
few | TRBJ1-6 | TRBV4-1 | CASSQELSVRSPLHF
many | TRBJ1-3 | TRBV7-6 | CASSSRGPGNTIYF
few | TRBJ2-4 | TRBV7-8 | CASSLALVGLAGGRNIQYF
many | TRBJ1-1 | TRBV25-1 | CASSEGGTTEAFF
few | TRBJ2-1 | TRBV7-9 | CASSFGIPHNEQFF
many | TRBJ1-1 | TRBV20-1 | CSARGVRDTEAFF
many | TRBJ2-1 | TRBV7-9 | CASSRQGGFSLFF
many | TRBJ1-1 | TRBV12-3/TRBV12-4 | CASSFGGPEAFF
NA | TRBJ1-1 | TRBV4-1 | CASSHSERQGNTEAFF
NA | TRBJ2-7 | TRBV7-2 | CASSHPRVNYEQYF
many | TRBJ2-3 | TRBV6-5 | CASSYSSGGTDTQYF
many | TRBJ2-1 | TRBV4-1 | CASSRGQANDEQFF
many | TRBJ1-1 | TRBV7-9 | CASSLVAGLNTEAFF
many | TRBJ2-2 | TRBV20-1 | CSARDSPLSGELFF